This TCR beta chain emerged from a study of Ad26.COV2.S vaccination and SARS-CoV-2 variants. On the study more broadly: Enrollment placed the donor in the COV1001 Ad26.COV2.S trial arm. By the intramuscular route, Ad26.COV2.S was given once, or twice 56 days apart.

This clone came up once. Its specificity is not known. As for treatment: roughly 19 received Ad26.COV2.S at low or high dose, single or two shots; about 5 received placebo; per-sample allocation not given. Day 63 following the first vaccine or placebo injection was when the samples were taken. Profiling relied on immunoSEQ multiplex PCR, and the TCRdb table lists in-frame clones only, not all of them. The sample consists of around 310,000 clones, roughly 90% of them appearing once. This CDR3 is 15 amino acids long. Germline V gives CDR1 LNHDA, CDR2 SQIVND (reference sequence). The V segment lost 5 bases and the J segment 10 bases; nucleotides outside the gene matches: 11. The study's findings and limits: Using TCR breadth and depth analyses may have led to underestimated total T cell responses. Substantial response breadth was reportedly seen for spike-specific CD8+ and CD4+ T cells after vaccination.

The source is a person between 18 and 65 years old who received the Ad26.COV2.S COVID-19 vaccine or a placebo. The sample here was peripheral blood, taken in a trial of Ad26.COV2.S vaccine versus placebo. This chain uses TRBV19 with TRBJ2-2; 9 bases align to TRBD1. This CDR3 reads CASSLMTGGTEELFF. For the CDR3, the DNA is TGTGCCAGTAGTCTTATGACAGGGGGGACGGAGGAGCTGTTTTTT.